This T cell receptor (beta chain) was recorded in a study of OX40 agonist ivuxolimab in advanced cancers. Study as a whole: Three patients, one with hepatocellular carcinoma and two with cutaneous melanoma, responded partially.

Findings of the study overall: Expansion of clones was among the lowest in partial responders at 0.1-3.0 mg/kg.

Only in-frame clones appear in the TCRdb table, and some are missing; sequencing was by immunoSEQ multiplex PCR. The profile shows tens of thousands of clones, roughly nine tenths of them singletons. Comment on this clone: Antigen: not known.

The receptor's source is an adult with an advanced solid tumor such as melanoma, head and neck, liver or kidney cancer. Sequences were derived from CD4+ or CD8+ T cells sorted from blood, sampled in a trial of the OX40 agonist ivuxolimab.

The CDR3 protein is CASSLTGRSNQPQHF. CDR3 in DNA: TGTGCCAGCAGTCTAACGGGTCGGAGCAATCAGCCCCAGCATTTT. J is TRBJ1-5 and V is TRBV28; D is undetermined. With 5 bases removed from V and 1 base from J, the gap between germline ends came to 12 bases. Germline V gives CDR1 MDHEN, CDR2 SYDVKM. The CDR3 totals 15 residues.